This T cell receptor beta chain is drawn from a study of T cell repertoires in cytomegalovirus infection. TCRdb passed the reads through MiXCR, listing each CDR3 protein once. Found here are hundreds of thousands of distinct CDR3 sequences, about 39% of them singletons; the top ten hold 43%. Germline CDR1 is SGHTA and CDR2 is FQGNSA. CDR3 size: 15 residues. Trimming took off 5 bases at V and 6 bases at J, with 17 bases between the two ends. Concerning this clonotype itself: The target antigen is unknown.

The chain links TRBV7-2 to TRBJ2-1; weak D call: TRBD2 (6 bases). This specimen was cultured PBMCs, taken from culture after CMV antigen stimulation. This TCR derives from a human donor in good health (CMV status not recorded). Some clones in this sample may be carry-over from other donors' samples. The DNA of the CDR3 is TGTGCCAGCAGCCGCGGAGGGCGGGTCCCCAATGAGCAGTTCTTC. Amino acids: CASSRGGRVPNEQFF.